Below, 10 T cell receptor beta chains from the same sample are listed, as sequenced in a study of blood T cell repertoires in COVID-19. TCRdb keeps only in-frame clones here, not all; method: immunoSEQ multiplex PCR. The repertoire holds approximately 150,000 clones, roughly 80% seen once, with around 5% in the top ten. Sequences were obtained from peripheral blood. Receptor source: a human donor in a cohort sampled during active COVID-19.

This clone occurred a few times. The chain recombines TRBV5-6 with TRBJ2-1, with 8 bases lining up with TRBD1. Per the germline V gene, CDR1 is SGHDT and CDR2 is YYEEEE. V shed 2 bases, J shed 8 bases, and the junction held 6 bases outside the gene matches. This CDR3 is built from 14 residues. CDR3 bases: TGTGCCAGCAGCTTCCAGGACAGGGTCCATGAGCAGTTCTTC. It is translated as CASSFQDRVHEQFF.

The rearrangement joins TRBV11-2 to TRBJ2-1; D is unresolved. V was pared by 2 bases and J by 5 bases, with 4 bases between. Germline-derived CDR1 and CDR2 are SGHAT and FQNNGV. The CDR3 is 12 residues long. CDR3 protein: CASSLTDNEQFF. The CDR3 region has the DNA TGTGCCAGCAGCTTAACAGACAATGAGCAGTTCTTC.

This chain joins TRBV30 and TRBJ1-5, with 7 bases aligning to TRBD1. V was clipped by 3 bases and J by 3 bases; unmatched bases: 5. The CDR3 totals 14 residues. Germline values: CDR1 GTSNPN, CDR2 SVGIG (reference sequence). CDR3 in DNA: TGTGCCTGGAGCGGGGGACAGCTCAATCAGCCCCAGCATTTT. As protein: CAWSGGQLNQPQHF.

The V call is TRBV2, the J call TRBJ2-5, with 9 bases that match TRBD2. The V gene end was trimmed by 3 bases and the J gene end by 3 bases; junction bases not matched to a gene: 2. The length of the CDR3 is 14 residues. Looked up from germline, CDR1 is SNHLY and CDR2 is FYNNEI. CDR3 DNA sequence: TGTGCCAGCAGTGACGCGGGGGGGAAAGAGACCCAGTACTTC. Protein product: CASSDAGGKETQYF.

This rearrangement joins TRBV7-9 to TRBJ2-1; TRBD2 matches at 15 bases. The V gene's germline CDR1 is SEHNR and CDR2 FQNEAQ (reference sequence). The J segment lost 7 bases and the V segment lost 5 bases, leaving 6 bases of the junction unmatched. The CDR3 is 16 residues long. The CDR3 sequence: CASSPGLAGGKNEQFF. The CDR3, as DNA: TGTGCCAGCAGCCCCGGACTAGCGGGAGGGAAAAATGAGCAGTTCTTC.

This clone was seen a handful of times. This chain joins TRBV5-1 and TRBJ1-1; D call uncertain. V lost 0 bases to trimming and J lost 5 bases, with 11 bases between them. CDR3 length: 14 residues. The germline gives CDR1 SGHRS, CDR2 YFSETQ. CDR3 sequence: CASSLGAAGTEAFF. The CDR3, as DNA: TGCGCCAGCAGCTTGGGGGCCGCCGGTACTGAAGCTTTCTTT.

This chain uses TRBV7-2 with TRBJ2-1, with 10 bases matching TRBD1. Germline CDR1 reads SGHTA; CDR2 reads FQGNSA. With V trimmed by 5 bases and J by 5 bases, 6 bases remained unmatched. The CDR3 sequence is 15 residues long. In DNA form, the CDR3 reads TGTGCCAGCAGCGCGGACAGGGGGAACCACAATGAGCAGTTCTTC. Encoded protein: CASSADRGNHNEQFF.

This clone was seen a single time. Here the CDR3 reads CASSQRDLVVADTQYF. CDR3 nucleotide sequence: TGTGCCAGCAGCCAAAGAGATCTAGTTGTAGCAGATACGCAGTATTTT. The chain joins TRBV11-2 to TRBJ2-3; unclear D gene. This CDR3 comprises 16 residues. V shed 5 bases and J shed 4 bases, with 19 bases lying between them. The germline V gene has CDR1 SGHAT and CDR2 FQNNGV.

The chain has TRBV9 and TRBJ1-1, with D maybe TRBD1 (5 bases). With 4 bases removed from V and 1 base from J, the gap between germline ends came to 11 bases. CDR3 length: 14 residues. Looked up from germline, CDR1 is SGDLS and CDR2 is YYNGEE. The chain's CDR3 is CASSPLQGNTEAFF. The CDR3, as DNA: TGTGCCAGCAGCCCCCTTCAGGGGAACACTGAAGCTTTCTTT.

The chain employs TRBV3-1 (or the pseudogene TRBV3-2) and TRBJ1-5; the match to TRBD1 covers 8 bases. CDR1 and CDR2 from the germline V gene are LGHDT and YNNKEL (reference sequence). The CDR3 spans 17 residues. V dropped 0 bases and J dropped 4; count of bases not matched to a gene: 8. CDR3 residues: CASSQDGAGQANQPQHF. The CDR3 DNA sequence: TGTGCCAGCAGCCAAGATGGTGCGGGACAGGCTAATCAGCCCCAGCATTTT.